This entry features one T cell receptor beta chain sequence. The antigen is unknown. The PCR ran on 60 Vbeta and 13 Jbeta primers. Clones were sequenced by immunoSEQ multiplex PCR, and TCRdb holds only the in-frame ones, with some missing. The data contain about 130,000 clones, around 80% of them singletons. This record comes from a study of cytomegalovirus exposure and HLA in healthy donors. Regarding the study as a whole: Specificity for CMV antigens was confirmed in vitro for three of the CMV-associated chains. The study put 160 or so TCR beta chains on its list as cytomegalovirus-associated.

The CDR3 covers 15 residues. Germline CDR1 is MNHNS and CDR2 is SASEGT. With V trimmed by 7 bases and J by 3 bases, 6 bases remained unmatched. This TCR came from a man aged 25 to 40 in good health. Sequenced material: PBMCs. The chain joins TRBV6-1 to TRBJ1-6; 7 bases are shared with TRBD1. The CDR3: CASNGRDSYNSPLHF. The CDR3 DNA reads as TGTGCCAGCAATGGAAGGGACAGCTATAATTCACCCCTCCACTTT.